This TCR beta chain was profiled in a study of blood T cell repertoires in COVID-19. For the study at large: The United States, Italy and Spain provided the acute and convalescent COVID-19 samples.

TCRdb keeps only in-frame clones here, not all; method: immunoSEQ multiplex PCR. In the table there are under 250,000 clones, about 86% of which are singletons. This clone was observed a single time. CDR3 length: 15 amino acids. CDR1 and CDR2 (germline): LNHDA, SQIVND (reference sequence). Sample: peripheral blood. This TCR came from a man aged 80 or over with acute or convalescent COVID-19. The V call is TRBV19, the J call TRBJ2-1; 9 positions match TRBD2. CDR3 sequence (DNA): TGTGCGACTAAGACCGGGCTAGCGGGATACAATGAGCAGTTCTTC. This codes for CATKTGLAGYNEQFF.